This T cell receptor (beta chain) is from a study of blood T cell repertoires in COVID-19 (dated by TCRdb to 2019 to 2021). Regarding the complete study: Samples from collaborators originated in the United States, Italy and Spain and spanned both the acute and convalescent phases of COVID-19. The repertoires were released in a freely available public database meant as a resource for research on the immune response to SARS-CoV-2. The prospective study material was composed of cDNA or gDNA derived from T cells, B-cell-depleted T cells, or PBMCs. Deeply sampled blood TCRbeta repertoires from subjects exposed to, actively infected with, or recovered from COVID-19 were included in the dataset. The sample metadata nearly always contained a de-identified subject ID, COVID-19 status, age in years and sex. The samples were drawn from the first 160 participants of the ongoing ImmuneRACE study and from over a thousand subjects provided by 6 global collaborators. Where HLA class I and class II types were available, the types were taken from metadata supplied by the sample provider, not from assay-based typing.

About this clone itself: It lacks a known antigen. Base qualities are missing; no much larger clone stands one base away.

TCRbeta CDR3 regions were amplified from genomic DNA by means of the immunoSEQ Assay, a bias-controlled multiplex PCR. The source study handled its data this way. The number of nucleated cells in each sample was estimated from the amplification of reference gene primers within the assay. Sequence reads were collapsed and filtered to measure the absolute abundance of every unique TCRbeta CDR3 rearrangement. For each sample, productive Simpson clonality was calculated as the square root of Simpson's diversity index over productive rearrangements. This immuneACCESS table, as held by TCRdb, lists in-frame sequences with V and J called but not all clones. Of the missing ones, under half trace to an unresolved V gene in checked studies; the others have no known cause. The V and J calls and clone size come from that table; D and trimming were worked out from the DNA. This sample lists approximately 62,000 clones; around four fifths were detected once. The ten top clones hold roughly 6.7% of the sample.

The collaborating institutions used their own protocols to collect whole blood in K2EDTA tubes. For TCRbeta analysis, collaborators shipped samples as frozen whole blood, isolated PBMCs, or DNA extracted from either of those sample types. Overall results and qualifications from the work: Clinical and demographic metadata were provided uncurated, with the amount varying by source and participant.

From the cysteine through the phenylalanine, the CDR3 covers 13 amino acids. CDR3 DNA only is kept here, 39 bases in frame from base 1. V is clipped by 7 bases and J by 6 bases, and the sequence between their germline boundaries is 13 bases long. CDR1 and CDR2, per the germline V gene, are MNHEY and SVGAGI. Source material: peripheral blood. The receptor comes from a woman aged 50 to 60 with active or convalescent COVID-19. The rearranged segments are TRBV6-5 and TRBJ1-5; confidence is insufficient to name the D gene. The nucleotides are TGTGCCAGCACTCGGCGGGAAGGTCAGCCCCAGCATTTT. It translates as CASTRREGQPQHF.